The 18 T cell receptor beta chains below come from one sample, sequenced in a study of T cell responses to AZD1222 COVID-19 vaccine. The method was immunoSEQ multiplex PCR; TCRdb's version includes in-frame clones alone and lacks a portion of them. The table shows under 200,000 clones, with 88% occurring only once. Sequenced here: peripheral blood, sampled on day 0 of AZD1222 vaccination. These TCRs come from an adult in good health.

This clone has more than one count but fewer than ten. CDR3 DNA: TGCGCCAGCAGCCAAGATTGGGGAACTAATGAAAAACTGTTTTTT. Its translation is CASSQDWGTNEKLFF. The chain carries TRBV4-3 and TRBJ1-4; D is undetermined. Trimming removed 0 bases from V and 1 base from J, with 6 bases in between. The CDR3 sequence is 15 residues long. Germline CDR1 LGHNA, CDR2 YSLEER.

V and J are TRBV7-9 and TRBJ1-4; D call uncertain. The CDR3 is 14 residues long. Germline V gene data show CDR1 as SEHNR and CDR2 as FQNEAQ (reference sequence). V dropped 5 bases and J dropped 8 bases, with 15 bases sitting between them. In nucleotides, the CDR3 is TGTGCCAGCAGCCGGATCGGGGTCGGGGAAAAACTGTTTTTT. Translated, it gives CASSRIGVGEKLFF.

The V gene is TRBV24-1, the J gene TRBJ1-2; D is unclear. This CDR3 is 14 amino acids long. Trimming took 0 bases from V and 4 from J, leaving 8 bases between them. CDR1 and CDR2 from the germline V gene are KGHDR and SFDVKD. The CDR3 here is CATSDLSSGYGYTF. The CDR3 DNA reads as TGTGCCACCAGTGATTTGTCATCAGGCTATGGCTACACCTTC.

J is TRBJ2-7 and V is TRBV4-2, with TRBD1 matching 8 bases. Germline V lookup: CDR1 LGHNA, CDR2 YNFKEQ. Trimming at V came to 4 bases and at J to 3 bases, leaving 8 bases not matched to a gene. The CDR3 runs to 15 residues. Written as DNA, the CDR3 is TGTGCCAGCAGCCCAACCGCAGGGGGCATCTACGAGCAGTACTTC. This encodes CASSPTAGGIYEQYF.

The J gene is TRBJ2-3, the V gene TRBV5-5; 8 bases align to TRBD2. Germline V gives CDR1 SGHKS, CDR2 YYEKEE (reference sequence). The CDR3 covers 16 residues. V trimming: 0 bases; J trimming: 6 bases; junction bases outside the gene matches: 9. The CDR3 loop reads CASSLGLRLAYDTQYF. The CDR3 DNA is TGTGCCAGCAGCTTGGGTCTAAGACTAGCGTACGATACGCAGTATTTT.

This clone is a singleton in its sample. The rearrangement links TRBV28 to TRBJ1-4; D is perhaps TRBD1 (5 bases). V lost 3 bases to trimming and J lost 8 bases, with 13 bases between them. CDR1 is MDHEN, CDR2 SYDVKM, per germline. The CDR3 is 14 amino acids. The CDR3 DNA is TGTGCCAGCAGTTTCCGGACACCCTCGGAAAAACTGTTTTTT. Protein product: CASSFRTPSEKLFF.

The rearrangement uses TRBV6-5 and TRBJ2-1; 9 bases fit TRBD1. Per germline, CDR1 MNHEY and CDR2 SVGAGI. The CDR3 sequence is 15 residues long. With V trimmed by 6 bases and J by 9 bases, 12 bases remained unmatched. In nucleotides, the CDR3 is TGTGCCAGCAGGGGGGACAGGGATCGCGTGGGTGAGCAGTTCTTC. Its protein is CASRGDRDRVGEQFF.

The rearrangement uses TRBV5-6 and TRBJ1-1; TRBD1 is a possible D gene (5 bases). Germline CDR1 reads SGHDT; CDR2 reads YYEEEE. V was trimmed by 3 bases and J by 6 bases, leaving 15 bases between them. CDR3 length equals 14 residues. CDR3 amino acids: CASSSIDSQPEAFF. The DNA for the CDR3 is TGTGCCAGCAGCTCTATAGACAGTCAACCTGAAGCTTTCTTT.

This chain uses TRBV2 with TRBJ1-4; D not certain. The CDR3 is 13 amino acids. With 4 bases removed from V and 3 bases from J, the gap between germline ends came to 6 bases. Germline CDR1 is SNHLY and CDR2 is FYNNEI. CDR3 protein: CASSGGSNEKLFF. In nucleotides, the CDR3 is TGTGCCAGCAGTGGAGGTTCTAATGAAAAACTGTTTTTT.

This chain joins TRBV7-2 and TRBJ2-7; D gene uncertain. This CDR3 region has 15 residues. CDR1 SGHTA and CDR2 FQGNSA come from the germline V gene. With 1 base removed from V and 4 bases from J, the gap between germline ends came to 14 bases. The CDR3 protein is CASSLEYPAAYEQYF. CDR3 coding DNA: TGTGCCAGCAGCTTAGAGTATCCCGCCGCTTACGAGCAGTACTTC. Full variable domain (outside the CDR3, taken from reference TRBV7-2 and TRBJ2-7): GAGVSQSPSNKVTEKGKDVELRCDPISGHTALYWYRQSLGQGLEFLIYFQGNSAPDKSGLPSDRFSAERTGGSVSTLTIQRTQQEDSAVYLCASSLEYPAAYEQYFGPGTRLTVT.

The J gene is TRBJ1-3, the V gene TRBV18; TRBD1 aligns across 9 bases. CDR3 size: 15 residues. Germline assignment: CDR1 KGHSH and CDR2 LQKENI. The junction had 5 bases not matched to a gene; V was cut back by 4 bases and J by 4 bases. In nucleotides, the CDR3 is TGTGCCAGCTCACTGTCCGGGACAGGGGGAAACACCATATATTTT. Translating it yields CASSLSGTGGNTIYF. The complete variable domain, with remaining parts taken from reference TRBV18 and TRBJ1-3, reads NAGVMQNPRHLVRRRGQEARLRCSPMKGHSHVYWYRQLPEEGLKFMVYLQKENIIDESGMPKERFSAEFPKEGPSILRIQQVVRGDSAAYFCASSLSGTGGNTIYFGEGSWLTVV.

This clone has just one count. The rearrangement joins TRBV18 to TRBJ2-1; D is undetermined. The CDR3 runs to 13 residues. The ends were cut back, 8 bases at V and 9 bases at J, with 17 bases in the middle. CDR1 KGHSH and CDR2 LQKENI come from the germline V gene. Here the CDR3 reads CASTLSGNGEQFF. The CDR3 nucleotides read TGTGCCAGCACCTTGAGTGGGAACGGTGAGCAGTTCTTC.

The J gene is TRBJ2-1, the V gene TRBV19, with a tentative D call TRBD2 (6 bases). Trimming took off 1 base at V and 2 bases at J, with 12 bases between the two ends. The CDR3 length is 16 residues. Germline V lookup: CDR1 LNHDA, CDR2 SQIVND (reference sequence). As DNA, the CDR3 is TGTGCCAGTAGTATAGCGGGAGATCGCACCTACAATGAGCAGTTCTTC. It codes for CASSIAGDRTYNEQFF.

The chain joins TRBV20-1 to TRBJ1-2, with D unclear. Trimming took 3 bases from V and 2 from J, leaving 10 bases between them. The CDR3 has 13 residues. CDR1 is DFQATT and CDR2 is SNEGSKA in the germline V gene (reference sequence). This CDR3 is CSASGRPNYGYTF. CDR3 bases: TGCAGTGCTAGTGGCCGACCGAACTATGGCTACACCTTC.

This chain uses TRBV15 with TRBJ2-7; perhaps TRBD2 as D (5 bases). Trimming took off 4 bases at V and 2 bases at J, with 12 bases between the two ends. Germline V gene data show CDR1 as LNHNV and CDR2 as YYDKDF (reference sequence). The CDR3 runs 14 residues. The CDR3 spells CATSTRTGTYEQYF. The CDR3 DNA reads as TGTGCCACCAGCACGCGGACGGGGACCTACGAGCAGTACTTC.

Remarks on this clone: The junction departs from germline at one end; a sequencing error may be responsible. The gene calls are TRBV5-1 and TRBJ1-1; maybe TRBD1 (5 bases). CDR3 size: 14 residues. The germline V gene encodes CDR1 SGHRS and CDR2 YFSETQ. This chain's CDR3 is CASSSVPGNAEAFF. The CDR3 coding sequence is TGCGCCAGCAGCTCAGTCCCAGGGAACGCTGAAGCTTTCTTT.

The gene calls are TRBV4-3 and TRBJ2-7; D ambiguous. Germline loops: CDR1 LGHNA, CDR2 YSLEER. V was cut by 0 bases and J by 4 bases, with 13 bases left in between. The CDR3 totals 15 residues. CDR3 protein: CASSQEMGSRYEQYF. The CDR3 bases are TGCGCCAGCAGCCAAGAAATGGGCAGTCGGTACGAGCAGTACTTC.

The genes are TRBV5-6 and TRBJ2-7; TRBD1 matches at 8 bases. The germline V gene encodes CDR1 SGHDT and CDR2 YYEEEE. J lost 7 bases, V lost 2 bases, and 11 bases had no gene match. There are 15 residues in the CDR3. The CDR3 protein is CASSFVGQGAEEQYF. CDR3 nucleotides: TGTGCCAGCAGCTTCGTCGGGCAGGGGGCGGAAGAGCAGTACTTC.